The rows below give T cell receptor beta chains drawn from one sample of a study of shared clonotypes between healthy human individuals. Method: immunoSEQ multiplex PCR; TCRdb's copy keeps in-frame clones and lacks some. Among about 1.5 million clones listed, around 97% were seen once. Sequences were obtained from naive CD4+ T cells sorted from blood. These receptors were obtained from a man between 25 and 39 years old in good health. Each CDR3 is given with its conserved first and last residue. A D gene is named only where the DNA matches it firmly. The listing skips clone size in some rows; elsewhere it reads once, few, many or a size class.

TRBV5-4,NA,15,TRBJ2-1,NA,TGTGCCAGCAGCTTGGTCACCGACAATCTACCTGAGCAGTTCTTC,CASSLVTDNLPEQFF
TRBV4-3,NA,16,TRBJ2-2,NA,TGCGCCAGCAGCCAAGTTGTTGGAGACTGGACCGGGGAGCTGTTTTTT,CASSQVVGDWTGELFF
TRBV18,NA,19,TRBJ2-7,TRBD1,TGTGCCAGCTCACCACTGGGGCAGGGGGCTCGGGCCGTAACCTACGAGCAGTACTTC,CASSPLGQGARAVTYEQYF
TRBV11-3,NA,15,TRBJ2-5,TRBD1,TGTGCCAGCAGCTTCCGGACAGGACCCCAAGAGACCCAGTACTTC,CASSFRTGPQETQYF
TRBV9,NA,15,TRBJ2-3,NA,TGTGCCAGCAGCGACGGGGCGAGAACCACAGATACGCAGTATTTT,CASSDGARTTDTQYF
TRBV5-6,NA,18,TRBJ2-7,TRBD2,TGTGCCAGCAGCTTGGGGCTAGCGGGAGGAGGGAGCTCCTACGAGCAGTACTTC,CASSLGLAGGGSSYEQYF
TRBV10-1,NA,15,TRBJ2-3,NA,TGCGCCAGCAGTGAGTCCCCGGGGGCGGTAGATACGCAGTATTTT,CASSESPGAVDTQYF
TRBV19,NA,12,TRBJ1-3,NA,TGTGCCAGTAGGCGAACAGGAAACACCATATATTTT,CASRRTGNTIYF
TRBV28,NA,13,TRBJ1-5,NA,TGTGCCAGCAGTTGGGACATCAATCAGCCCCAGCATTTT,CASSWDINQPQHF
TRBV5-6,NA,17,TRBJ2-7,NA,TGTGCCAGCAGCTTCCGCGGTGTAGGCTTGAACTCCTACGAGCAGTACTTC,CASSFRGVGLNSYEQYF
TRBV5-4,NA,15,TRBJ2-7,TRBD1,TGTGCCAGCAGCCTGCGGACAGGGAATTTGGGGGAGCAGTACTTC,CASSLRTGNLGEQYF
TRBV11-3,NA,15,TRBJ2-2,NA,TGTGCCAGCAGCCCGACGACAGCGAACACCGGGGAGCTGTTTTTT,CASSPTTANTGELFF
TRBV28,once,13,TRBJ1-1,NA,TGTGCCAGCAGTTCCCCGGGAAGGACTGAAGCTTTCTTT,CASSSPGRTEAFF
TRBV10-3,NA,15,TRBJ1-4,NA,TGTGCCATCAGTACCCAGGGAATGGGTAATGAAAAACTGTTTTTT,CAISTQGMGNEKLFF
TRBV10-2,NA,14,TRBJ2-7,NA,TGCGCCAGCAGTGAAGTCCGGGGAACCTACGAGCAGTACTTC,CASSEVRGTYEQYF
TRBV7-6,NA,15,TRBJ2-3,TRBD2,TGTGCCAGCAGCTTGGGGACTAGCGGTTCAGATACGCAGTATTTT,CASSLGTSGSDTQYF
TRBV5-8,NA,17,TRBJ2-7,TRBD2,TGTGCCAGCAGCTTGGCCTGGACTAGCGGGTTTACCTACGAGCAGTACTTC,CASSLAWTSGFTYEQYF
TRBV20-1,NA,11,TRBJ2-7,NA,TGCAGTAAAGGACGGACGAGCGAGCAGTACTTC,CSKGRTSEQYF
TRBV11-2,NA,15,TRBJ2-7,NA,TGTGCCAGCAGCCCAGGTGGCCGAGCGACCTACGAGCAGTACTTC,CASSPGGRATYEQYF
TRBV5-6,NA,16,TRBJ2-6,NA,TGTGCCAGCAGCCCCTATATGCTTTCTGGGGCCAACGTCCTGACTTTC,CASSPYMLSGANVLTF
TRBV14,NA,16,TRBJ2-5,NA,TGTGCCAGCAGCCAAGGCTCGCGGAGTGGGCAAGAGACCCAGTACTTC,CASSQGSRSGQETQYF
TRBV4-1,once,12,TRBJ2-1,NA,TGCGCCAGCAGCCAAGTATTCGGTGAGCAGTTCTTC,CASSQVFGEQFF
TRBV18,NA,12,TRBJ2-7,NA,TGTGCCAGCTCACCCTCGGGCGACGAGCAGTACTTC,CASSPSGDEQYF
TRBV9,NA,16,TRBJ2-3,NA,TGTGCCAGCAGCGCAGACCCGGGACAAGGCACAGATACGCAGTATTTT,CASSADPGQGTDTQYF
TRBV19,once,13,TRBJ2-5,NA,TGTGCCAGTACCGTCGGCCACCACGAGACCCAGTACTTC,CASTVGHHETQYF
TRBV28,NA,14,TRBJ2-7,TRBD1,TGTGCCAGCAGCTCGGGACAGTCTATTTACGAGCAGTACTTC,CASSSGQSIYEQYF
TRBV28,NA,15,TRBJ1-5,NA,TGTGCCAGCATCACCGGCTGGGGCTCAAATCAGCCCCAGCATTTT,CASITGWGSNQPQHF
TRBV10-3,NA,15,TRBJ2-1,TRBD2,TGTGCCATCAGTGGGCCGTTGGGGGGGGACCAGGAGCAGTTCTTC,CAISGPLGGDQEQFF
TRBV5-1,NA,15,TRBJ2-5,TRBD1,TGCGCCAGCAGCCTTACTATGACAGGGGGCGAGACCCAGTACTTC,CASSLTMTGGETQYF
TRBV19,NA,16,TRBJ2-2,NA,TGTGCCAGTAGTGCAACCGGGACTCCTCCCACCGGGGAGCTGTTTTTT,CASSATGTPPTGELFF
TRBV15,once,12,TRBJ2-4,NA,TGTGCCACCAGCAGAAGGAGGGACATTCAGTACTTC,CATSRRRDIQYF
TRBV19,NA,18,TRBJ1-3,NA,TGTGCCAGTAGTCCCAATCGCCCAGGGACGGAAATTGGAAACACCATATATTTT,CASSPNRPGTEIGNTIYF
TRBV18,NA,15,TRBJ1-2,NA,TGTGCCAGCTCACCACTCTCGTGGGGGGCTGATGGCCACACCTTC,CASSPLSWGADGHTF
TRBV9,once,13,TRBJ2-5,NA,TGTGCCAGCAGCGTAGATACGGAAGAGACCCAGTACTTC,CASSVDTEETQYF
TRBV27,NA,15,TRBJ1-2,TRBD1,TGTGCCAGCAGGCGATTGGACAGGGAGGCCTATGGCTACACCTTC,CASRRLDREAYGYTF
TRBV28,NA,12,TRBJ2-7,TRBD2,TGCATGACTAGCGGGCTGCGCTACGAGCAGTACTTC,CMTSGLRYEQYF